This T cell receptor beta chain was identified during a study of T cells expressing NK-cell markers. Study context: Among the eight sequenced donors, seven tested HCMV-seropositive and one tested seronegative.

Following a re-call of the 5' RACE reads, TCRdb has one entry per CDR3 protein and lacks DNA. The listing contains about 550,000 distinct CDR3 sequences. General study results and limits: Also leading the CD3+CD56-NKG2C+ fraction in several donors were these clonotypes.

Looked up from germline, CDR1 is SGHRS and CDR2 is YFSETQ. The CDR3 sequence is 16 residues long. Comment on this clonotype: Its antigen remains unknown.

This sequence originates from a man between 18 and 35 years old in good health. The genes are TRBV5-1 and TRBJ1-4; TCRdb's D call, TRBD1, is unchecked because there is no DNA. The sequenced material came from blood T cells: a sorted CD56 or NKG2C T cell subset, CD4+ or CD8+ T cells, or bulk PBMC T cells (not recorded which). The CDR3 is CASSKGDRAANEKLFF.